This TCR beta chain was recorded in a study of blood T cell repertoires in COVID-19 (dated by TCRdb to 2020 to 2022). As for the study more broadly: Collaborator samples came from the United States, Italy and Spain and covered acute and convalescent phases of COVID-19. The material from the prospective study consisted of cDNA or gDNA derived from T cells, B-cell-depleted T cells, or PBMCs. Deeply sampled blood TCRbeta repertoires from subjects exposed to, actively infected with, or recovered from COVID-19 were included in the dataset. A freely available public database, intended as a resource for researchers studying the immune response to SARS-CoV-2, is where the repertoires were released. Samples came from the ongoing ImmuneRACE study (first 160 participants) plus 1,254 subjects from 6 global collaborators. The sample metadata nearly always contained a de-identified subject ID, COVID-19 status, age in years and sex. HLA class I and class II types, where available, came from metadata supplied by the sample provider rather than from assay-based typing. The paper's findings and limits, for the study overall: Clinical and demographic metadata were provided uncurated, with the amount varying by source and participant.

One collaborating source in Seattle enrolled patients during active infection and followed them longitudinally through the course of disease. Each collaborating institution followed its own protocols to collect whole blood in K2EDTA tubes. Collaborator samples were shipped for TCRbeta analysis as frozen whole blood, isolated PBMCs, or DNA extracted from either sample type. In the case of this clone: Its recognized antigen is unknown. Base qualities are missing; no much larger clone stands one base away.

TCRbeta CDR3 regions were amplified from genomic DNA by means of the immunoSEQ Assay, a bias-controlled multiplex PCR. The study's own analysis went as follows. The number of nucleated cells in each sample was estimated from the amplification of reference gene primers within the assay. Sequence reads were collapsed and filtered to measure the absolute abundance of every unique TCRbeta CDR3 rearrangement. For each sample, productive Simpson clonality was calculated as the square root of Simpson's diversity index across productive rearrangements. This is the immuneACCESS table as TCRdb keeps it, with only in-frame sequences that have V and J called. A part of the clones is gone; compared with another copy, unresolved V genes explain less than half, and the rest is unexplained. V, J and clone size were drawn from that table, and D and trimming were deduced from the DNA. This sample lists 120,000 or so clones; over 75% were detected once. Roughly a sixth of the sample goes to the ten largest clones.

The CDR3 goes from the cysteine to the phenylalanine over 14 residues. This entry keeps only the CDR3 DNA: 42 bases, framed from base 1. According to the germline V gene, CDR1 reads KGHDR and CDR2 reads SFDVKD. Trimming at the junction amounts to 3 bases on V and 0 bases on J, and the germline ends lie 7 bases apart. The sequence came from a man aged 25-45 years with COVID-19, enrolled during active disease. The rearranged chain carries TRBV24-1 and TRBJ1-2; the D segment could be TRBD1, given 6 matching bases. Sequenced material: peripheral blood. CDR3 protein: CATSDRTANYGYTF. The DNA sequence is as follows: TGTGCCACCAGTGATCGGACAGCTAACTATGGCTACACCTTC.